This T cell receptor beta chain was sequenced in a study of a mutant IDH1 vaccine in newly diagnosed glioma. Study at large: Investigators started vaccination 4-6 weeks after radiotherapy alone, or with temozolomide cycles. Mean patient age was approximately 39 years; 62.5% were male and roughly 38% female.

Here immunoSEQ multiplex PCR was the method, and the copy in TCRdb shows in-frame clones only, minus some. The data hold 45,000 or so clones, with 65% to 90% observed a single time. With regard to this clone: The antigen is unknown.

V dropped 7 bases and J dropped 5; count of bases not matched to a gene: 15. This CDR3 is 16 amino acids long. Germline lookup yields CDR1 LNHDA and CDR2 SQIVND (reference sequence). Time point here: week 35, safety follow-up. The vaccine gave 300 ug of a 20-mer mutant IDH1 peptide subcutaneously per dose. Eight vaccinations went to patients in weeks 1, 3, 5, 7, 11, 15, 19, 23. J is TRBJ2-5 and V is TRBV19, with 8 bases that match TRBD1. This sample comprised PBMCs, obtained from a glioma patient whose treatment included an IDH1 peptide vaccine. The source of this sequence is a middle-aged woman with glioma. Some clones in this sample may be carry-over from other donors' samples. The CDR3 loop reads CASTPTSQGAGETQYF. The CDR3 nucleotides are TGTGCCAGTACCCCAACTTCCCAGGGGGCCGGGGAGACCCAGTACTTC.